The entry below gives a single T cell receptor (beta chain) sequence along with its context. Its antigen is unidentified. This table comes from immunoSEQ multiplex PCR, and its TCRdb copy is limited to in-frame clones, with some not included. The sample contains around 140,000 clones, around 90% of which appear only once. After removal of 1 base from V and 3 bases from J, the junction contained 8 bases not matched to a gene. Germline-derived CDR1 and CDR2 are MGHRA and YSYEKL. The CDR3 spans 16 residues. The sample originates from a study of cytomegalovirus exposure and HLA in healthy donors. Study-level information: A later analysis reported the approximately 120 validation repertoires used the same platform as the approximately 670 first-cohort repertoires.

The study, taken as a whole, reports: Reports credit the classifier with highly specific, highly sensitive diagnosis of cytomegalovirus status. Rare TCR sequences predominated, though certain public TCRs were found in many donors.

The validation cohort, a group of 120 or so subjects, included the donors and was separate from the roughly 670-subject first cohort. The sample taken for sequencing was PBMCs. V usage is TRBV4-1 and J usage is TRBJ2-7, with 8 bases that match TRBD1. The origin of this receptor is a man aged 18 to 30 in good health and CMV-seropositive. CDR3 in amino acids: CASSQGLGQGGYEQYF. CDR3 coding DNA: TGCGCCAGCAGCCAAGGATTAGGACAGGGAGGCTACGAGCAGTACTTC.